This T cell receptor beta chain stems from a study of T cell clusters in autoimmune cytopenias. Study-wide context: TRB sequencing had a median around 50,000 reads and under 3,000 distinct clonotypes per sample.

Study-level results: No cluster-lack signature appeared between secondary cytopenia and chronic lymphocytic leukemia patients, apparently due to lymphoma masking.

One tube held mixed TRB-A and TRB-B primer pools for touch-down PCR. TCRdb reworked the multiplex PCR reads into one entry per CDR3 protein, no DNA. This sample's table has over 3,500 distinct CDR3 sequences. Germline CDR1 is SEHNR and CDR2 is FQNEAQ (reference sequence). CDR3 length: 14 residues. TRB amplification used approximately 270 ng of peripheral blood genomic DNA. Remarks on this clonotype: Its cognate antigen is unknown.

This sample also belongs to another study, concerning T cell repertoires in aging, cancer and after chemotherapy. That investigation notes: Immunological memory after chemotherapy cannot be judged from the repertoire data.

The sequencing sample was made of peripheral blood. The sequence derives from a human donor in good health. J is TRBJ2-7 and V is TRBV7-9; TCRdb designates TRBD1, a call that cannot be tested without DNA. CDR3: CASSADRGPYEQYF. Using reference TRBV7-9 and TRBJ2-7 for the parts outside the CDR3, the full variable domain is DTGVSQNPRHKITKRGQNVTFRCDPISEHNRLYWYRQTLGQGPEFLTYFQNEAQLEKSRLLSDRFSAERPKGSFSTLEIQRTEQGDSAMYLCASSADRGPYEQYFGPGTRLTVT.